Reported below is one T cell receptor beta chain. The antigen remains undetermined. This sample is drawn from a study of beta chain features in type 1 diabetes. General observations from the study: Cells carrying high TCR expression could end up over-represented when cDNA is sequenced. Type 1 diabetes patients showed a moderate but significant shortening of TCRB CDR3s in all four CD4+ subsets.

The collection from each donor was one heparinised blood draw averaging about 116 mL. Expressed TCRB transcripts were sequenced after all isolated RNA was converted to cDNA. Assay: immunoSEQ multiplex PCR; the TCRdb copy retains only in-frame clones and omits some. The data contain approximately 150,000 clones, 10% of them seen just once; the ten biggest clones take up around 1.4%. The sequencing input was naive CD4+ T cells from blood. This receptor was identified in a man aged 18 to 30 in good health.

CDR3 coding DNA: TGTGCCAGCAGTGATCGTCTAGGTGGTGGCTACACCTTC. Amino acid sequence: CASSDRLGGGYTF. The chain recombines TRBV2 with TRBJ1-2; D call uncertain. Germline assignment: CDR1 SNHLY and CDR2 FYNNEI. The CDR3 runs 13 residues. The germline V and J ends were trimmed by 3 bases and 7 bases, with 12 bases remaining between them.